These 13 T cell receptor beta chains were all obtained from the same sample, sequenced in a study of T cell changes during pregnancy in multiple sclerosis. Libraries were prepared by immunoSEQ multiplex PCR; TCRdb keeps only in-frame clonotypes and omits some of them. Here the sample spans around 44,000 clones, about 85% being singletons. The specimen was CD4+ T cells from peripheral blood mononuclear cells, collected in the second trimester of pregnancy. The receptors stem from a female donor with multiple sclerosis, enrolled in a pregnancy study.

J is TRBJ2-1 and V is TRBV28, with 10 bases aligning to TRBD2. The CDR3 has 16 amino acids. The trim removed 3 bases at V and 8 bases at J, leaving 10 bases unmatched. CDR1 MDHEN and CDR2 SYDVKM come from the germline V gene. The CDR3, as DNA: TGTGCCAGCAGTTTTCCTAGCGGGAGTGACGTCGATGAGCAGTTCTTC. It translates to CASSFPSGSDVDEQFF. Supplemented by reference TRBV28 and TRBJ2-1, the full variable domain reads DVKVTQSSRYLVKRTGEKVFLECVQDMDHENMFWYRQDPGLGLRLIYFSYDVKMKEKGDIPEGYSVSREKKERFSLILESASTNQTSMYLCASSFPSGSDVDEQFFGPGTRLTVL.

The CDR3 loop is CASSPRTSGSHEQFF. The CDR3 DNA follows: TGTGCCAGCAGCCCCCGGACTAGCGGGAGTCATGAGCAGTTCTTC. The chain employs TRBV13 and TRBJ2-1, with 13 positions matching TRBD2. This CDR3 has 15 amino acids. Trimming cost V 5 bases and J 8 bases; bases outside gene matches: 6. The V gene's germline CDR1 is PRHDT and CDR2 FYEKMQ (reference sequence). Variable domain in full (rest from reference TRBV13 and TRBJ2-1): AAGVIQSPRHLIKEKRETATLKCYPIPRHDTVYWYQQGPGQDPQFLISFYEKMQSDKGSIPDRFSAQQFSDYHSELNMSSLELGDSALYFCASSPRTSGSHEQFFGPGTRLTVL.

The chain has TRBV28 and TRBJ1-4, with 10 nucleotides matching TRBD1. With 7 bases clipped from V and 8 bases from J, the junction kept 7 bases outside the gene matches. Germline CDR1 reads MDHEN; CDR2 reads SYDVKM. CDR3 length: 14 amino acids. The CDR3 loop is CASTDRGRREKLFF. CDR3 nucleotides: TGTGCCAGCACCGACAGGGGGCGTAGGGAAAAACTGTTTTTT.

This chain connects TRBV5-1 to TRBJ2-2, with TRBD1 matching 8 bases. CDR1 and CDR2 (germline): SGHRS, YFSETQ. The trim removed 5 bases at V and 1 base at J, leaving 4 bases unmatched. This CDR3 is built from 15 residues. CDR3 coding DNA: TGCGCCAGCAGACAGGGGGGAAGGAACACCGGGGAGCTGTTTTTT. Amino acids: CASRQGGRNTGELFF.

This clone was observed a handful of times. The V call is TRBV5-1, the J call TRBJ2-3; weak D call: TRBD1 (5 bases). The germline V and J ends were trimmed by 0 bases and 4 bases, with 15 bases remaining between them. The CDR3 extends over 16 amino acids. Germline V gene lookup returns CDR1 SGHRS and CDR2 YFSETQ. CDR3 sequence reads: CASSLVVGRGPDTQYF. In DNA, the CDR3 is TGCGCCAGCAGCTTGGTTGTGGGGCGCGGTCCAGATACGCAGTATTTT. The variable domain in full, completed from reference TRBV5-1 and TRBJ2-3, reads KAGVTQTPRYLIKTRGQQVTLSCSPISGHRSVSWYQQTPGQGLQFLFEYFSETQRNKGNFPGRFSGRQFSNSRSEMNVSTLELGDSALYLCASSLVVGRGPDTQYFGPGTRLTVL.

The genes are TRBV7-9 and TRBJ1-1; a weak D match, TRBD1 (5 bases). The ends were cut back, 4 bases at V and 12 bases at J, with 24 bases in the middle. Germline-derived CDR1 and CDR2 are SEHNR and FQNEAQ (reference sequence). The CDR3 is 15 amino acids. CDR3 nucleotide sequence: TGTGCCAGCAGCTCCCACAGGATCCCCCCTTCGTTCTCTTTCTTT. Translation gives CASSSHRIPPSFSFF.

The chain is built from TRBV28 and TRBJ1-4, with TRBD1 matching 8 bases. The germline CDR1 and CDR2 sequences are MDHEN and SYDVKM. Trimming cost V 8 bases and J 7 bases; bases outside gene matches: 12. This CDR3 has 15 amino acids. DNA of the CDR3: TGTGCCAGCGGACTTACTCCAGGGGGCAGTGAAAAACTGTTTTTT. Translated, it gives CASGLTPGGSEKLFF.

CDR3 protein: CASSFEGVSNQPQHF. The CDR3, as DNA: TGTGCCAGCAGTTTTGAGGGGGTTAGCAATCAGCCCCAGCATTTT. The J gene is TRBJ1-5, the V gene TRBV28; a possible D gene is TRBD1 (6 bases). V was clipped by 3 bases and J by 0 bases, with 9 bases between them. Germline V gives CDR1 MDHEN, CDR2 SYDVKM. The CDR3 is 15 amino acids.

This clone came up once. The J gene is TRBJ1-2, the V gene TRBV18; 11 bases map to TRBD1. J gave up 4 bases and V 5 bases, and 9 bases lay outside the gene matches. CDR1 KGHSH and CDR2 LQKENI come from the germline V gene. This CDR3 has 16 amino acids. In nucleotides, the CDR3 is TGTGCCAGCTCATTTGCCGGGACAGGGGGTTCCTATGGCTACACCTTC. This translates into CASSFAGTGGSYGYTF.

The V gene is TRBV5-4, the J gene TRBJ2-7, with 13 bases lining up with TRBD2. The CDR3 runs to 15 residues. Unmatched junction bases numbered 5, after V lost 3 bases and J lost 5 bases. Germline-derived CDR1 and CDR2 are SGHNT and YYREEE (reference sequence). CDR3 loop: CASSSRLAGGHEQYF. DNA for the CDR3: TGTGCCAGCAGCTCCCGACTAGCGGGAGGCCACGAGCAGTACTTC.

This chain uses TRBV6-1 with TRBJ2-5; tentatively, D is TRBD1 (5 bases). Germline V gene data show CDR1 as MNHNS and CDR2 as SASEGT. V was pared by 11 bases and J by 4 bases, with 14 bases between. The CDR3 contains 12 residues. The CDR3 sequence is CAVSGQVETQYF. The CDR3 region has the DNA TGTGCCGTATCAGGGCAGGTAGAGACCCAGTACTTC.

J is TRBJ2-5 and V is TRBV7-9, with 7 bases matching TRBD2. The CDR3 extends over 14 amino acids. From germline, CDR1 is SEHNR and CDR2 FQNEAQ (reference sequence). The V gene end was trimmed by 3 bases and the J gene end by 5 bases; junction bases not matched to a gene: 6. The CDR3: CASSFASGPETQYF. CDR3 in DNA: TGTGCCAGCAGCTTTGCTAGCGGACCTGAGACCCAGTACTTC.

The gene calls are TRBV5-4 and TRBJ2-3, with TRBD2 identical over 12 bases. Germline V gives CDR1 SGHNT, CDR2 YYREEE (reference sequence). With 4 bases clipped from V and 0 bases from J, the junction kept 6 bases outside the gene matches. The CDR3 has 17 residues. CDR3 bases: TGTGCCAGCAGCATAGGACTAGCGGGAACTAGCACAGATACGCAGTATTTT. This sequence encodes CASSIGLAGTSTDTQYF.